A selection of T cell receptor beta chains follows, all from one sample in a study of cytomegalovirus exposure and HLA in healthy donors. Only in-frame clones appear in the TCRdb table, and some are missing; sequencing was by immunoSEQ multiplex PCR. The table shows nearly 200,000 clones, with around 83% occurring only once. The sequenced material came from PBMCs. The receptors derive from a woman between 50 and 59 years old in good health and CMV-seropositive. CDR3s leave out the opening cysteine and the closing phenylalanine or tryptophan.

TRBV6-1,ASSEGRGRRV
TRBV28,ASSPGTGVPYEQY
TRBV29-1,SVSGSKQYEKLF
TRBV13,ASSLGLFGTGSAYEQY
TRBV6-4,ASSDSRGEATRCYT
TRBV4-1,ASSQAKGYEQY
TRBV7-3,ASSPRQGSYEQY
TRBV6-5,ASSYRQNSPLH
TRBV11-2,ASSPPVGREGPETQY
TRBV5-5,ASSLLGRNTEAF
TRBV30,AWAAKGLGGEKLF
TRBV5-8,ASSPGTASDADTQY
TRBV7-9,SSSLVAGNYGYT
TRBV18,ASSPEGTPSSYEQY
TRBV11-2,ASSLGQGSNYGYT
TRBV5-4,ASSLTSRGGELF
TRBV11-3,ASSLGTSPSTDTQY
TRBV28,ASSLAVSMGGYT
TRBV30,AWSAGGAYEKLF
TRBV6-1,ASSGPGTDPYGYT
TRBV27,ASGRQGAPQETQY
TRBV2,ASSGRENTEAF